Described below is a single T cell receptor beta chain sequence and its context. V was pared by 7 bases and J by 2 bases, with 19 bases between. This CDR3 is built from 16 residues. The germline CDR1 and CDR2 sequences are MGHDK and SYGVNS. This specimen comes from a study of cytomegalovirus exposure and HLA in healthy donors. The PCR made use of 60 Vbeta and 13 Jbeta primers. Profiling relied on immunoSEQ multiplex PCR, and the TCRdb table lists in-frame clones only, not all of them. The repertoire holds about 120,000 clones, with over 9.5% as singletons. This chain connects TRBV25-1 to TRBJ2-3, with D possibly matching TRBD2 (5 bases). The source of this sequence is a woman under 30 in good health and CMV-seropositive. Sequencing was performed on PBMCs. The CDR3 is CASTDGKAVFTDTQYF. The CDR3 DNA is TGTGCCAGCACCGATGGTAAAGCGGTTTTCACAGATACGCAGTATTTT.